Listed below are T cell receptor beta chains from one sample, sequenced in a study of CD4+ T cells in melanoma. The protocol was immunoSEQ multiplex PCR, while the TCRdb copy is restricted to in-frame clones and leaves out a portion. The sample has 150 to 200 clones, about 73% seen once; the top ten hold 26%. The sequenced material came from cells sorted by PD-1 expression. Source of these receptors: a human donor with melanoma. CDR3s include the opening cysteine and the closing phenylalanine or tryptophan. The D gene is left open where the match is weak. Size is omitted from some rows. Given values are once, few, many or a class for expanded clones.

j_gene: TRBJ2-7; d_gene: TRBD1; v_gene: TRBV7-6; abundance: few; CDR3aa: CASTHGQGVGEQYF; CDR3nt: TGTGCCAGCACCCACGGGCAGGGGGTTGGCGAGCAGTACTTC
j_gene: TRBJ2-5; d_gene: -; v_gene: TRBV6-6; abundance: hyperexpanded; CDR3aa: CASSSYQETQYF; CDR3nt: TGTGCCAGCAGCTCGTACCAAGAGACCCAGTACTTC
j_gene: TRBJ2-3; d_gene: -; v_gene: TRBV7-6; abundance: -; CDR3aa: CASSLATDTQYF; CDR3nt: TGTGCCAGCAGCTTAGCCACAGATACGCAGTATTTT
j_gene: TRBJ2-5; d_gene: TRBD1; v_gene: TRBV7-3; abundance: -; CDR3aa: CASSPTGQGETQYF; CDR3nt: TGTGCCAGCAGCCCCACCGGACAGGGGGAGACCCAGTACTTC
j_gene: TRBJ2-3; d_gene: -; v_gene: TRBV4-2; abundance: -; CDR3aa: CASSLTGSRRGGTDTQYF; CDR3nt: TGTGCCAGCAGCCTAACAGGGAGCCGCCGGGGGGGCACAGATACGCAGTATTTT
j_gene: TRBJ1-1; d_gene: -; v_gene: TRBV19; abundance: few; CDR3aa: CASSSQKNTEAFF; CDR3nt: TGTGCCAGTAGCTCCCAAAAGAACACTGAAGCTTTCTTT
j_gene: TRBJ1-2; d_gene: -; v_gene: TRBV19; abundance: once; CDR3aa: CASSRQGNYGYTF; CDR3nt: TGTGCCAGTAGTAGGCAGGGGAACTATGGCTACACCTTC
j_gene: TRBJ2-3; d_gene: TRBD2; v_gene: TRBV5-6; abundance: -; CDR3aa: CASSLESGRGRDTQYF; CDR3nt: TGTGCCAGCAGCTTGGAAAGCGGGAGGGGAAGGGATACGCAGTATTTT
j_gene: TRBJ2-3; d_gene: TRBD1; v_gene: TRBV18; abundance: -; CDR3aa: CASSPNRGGTDTQYF; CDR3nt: TGTGCCAGCTCACCAAACAGGGGGGGCACAGATACGCAGTATTTT
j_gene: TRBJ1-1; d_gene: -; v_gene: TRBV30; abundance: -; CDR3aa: CAGMGGGREMGTEAFF; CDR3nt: TGTGCCGGGATGGGGGGGGGCCGGGAGATGGGCACTGAAGCTTTCTTT
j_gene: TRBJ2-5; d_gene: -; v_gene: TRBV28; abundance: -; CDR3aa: CASSFLVQETQYF; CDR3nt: TGTGCCAGCAGTTTCTTGGTCCAAGAGACCCAGTACTTC
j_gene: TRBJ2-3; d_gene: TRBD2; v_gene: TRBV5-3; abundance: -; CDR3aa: CARSPPTSGGPLVDTQYF; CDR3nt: TGTGCCAGAAGCCCACCCACTAGCGGGGGGCCTTTAGTAGATACGCAGTATTTT
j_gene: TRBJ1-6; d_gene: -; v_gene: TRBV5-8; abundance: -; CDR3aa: CASSLGQENSPLHF; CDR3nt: TGTGCCAGCAGCTTGGGACAGGAGAATTCACCCCTCCACTTT
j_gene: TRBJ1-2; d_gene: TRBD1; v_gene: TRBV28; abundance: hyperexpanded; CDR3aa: CASSPPGQGASHGYTF; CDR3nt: TGTGCCAGCAGTCCTCCGGGACAGGGGGCGTCTCACGGCTACACCTTC
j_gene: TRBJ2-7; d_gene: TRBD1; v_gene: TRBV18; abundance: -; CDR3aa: CASSPLRDRTFYEQYF; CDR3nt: TGTGCCAGCTCACCACTTCGGGACAGGACGTTCTACGAGCAGTACTTC
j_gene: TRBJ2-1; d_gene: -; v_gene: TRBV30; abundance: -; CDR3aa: CAWSVRRRTNEQFF; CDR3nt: TGTGCCTGGAGTGTACGGCGTAGGACCAATGAGCAGTTCTTC